This entry lists 15 T cell receptor beta chains sequenced from one sample in a study of OX40 agonist ivuxolimab in advanced cancers. TCRdb's copy holds only in-frame clones and misses some; the assay was immunoSEQ multiplex PCR. The top ten hold around half of the sample, which has 20,000 or so clones, 90% seen once. The sequenced sample was CD4+ or CD8+ T cells sorted from blood, obtained in a trial of the OX40 agonist ivuxolimab. The receptors originated from an adult with an advanced solid tumor such as melanoma, head and neck, liver or kidney cancer.

The chain links TRBV5-6 to TRBJ1-5; possibly TRBD1 for D (6 bases). The ends were cut back, 2 bases at V and 3 bases at J, with 9 bases in the middle. The germline CDR1 and CDR2 sequences are SGHDT and YYEEEE. This CDR3 is 14 amino acids long. CDR3 amino acids: CASSLRGNNQPQHF. The CDR3 region has the DNA TGTGCCAGCAGCTTAAGGGGGAACAATCAGCCCCAGCATTTT.

This clone was seen more than once but under ten times. J is TRBJ1-4 and V is TRBV6-1; D call uncertain. Germline V gene data show CDR1 as MNHNS and CDR2 as SASEGT. This CDR3 region has 11 residues. The germline V and J ends were trimmed by 6 bases and 7 bases, with 6 bases remaining between them. The CDR3 loop is CASRSLEKLFF. Here the CDR3 DNA reads TGTGCCAGCAGATCACTTGAAAAACTGTTTTTT.

The chain links TRBV30 to TRBJ2-7; 7 positions agree with TRBD2. The CDR3 is 13 amino acids. The trim removed 0 bases at V and 4 bases at J, leaving 3 bases unmatched. Germline lookup yields CDR1 GTSNPN and CDR2 SVGIG (reference sequence). This CDR3 is CAWSVGGSYEQYF. For the CDR3, the DNA is TGTGCCTGGAGTGTCGGGGGGAGTTACGAGCAGTACTTC.

The chain is built from TRBV5-6 and TRBJ1-5, with 7 nucleotides matching TRBD1. Germline V gene lookup returns CDR1 SGHDT and CDR2 YYEEEE. Trimming took 5 bases from V and 11 from J; bases not matched to a gene: 13. The CDR3 runs to 14 residues. CDR3 amino acids: CASSLGPSGGAQHF. CDR3 sequence (DNA): TGTGCCAGCAGTTTAGGGCCCTCAGGGGGGGCCCAGCATTTT.

Notes on this clone: The junction departs from the called germline gene at one end, perhaps through a read error. This chain joins TRBV5-4 and TRBJ2-2, with 7 bases lining up with TRBD1. This CDR3 has 16 residues. Germline loops: CDR1 SGHNT, CDR2 YYREEE (reference sequence). The CDR3 nucleotides read TGTGCCAGCAGCCCGCCGGGACAGAGATTAACCGGAGAGCTGTTTTTT. It is translated as CASSPPGQRLTGELFF.

This rearrangement joins TRBV4-3 to TRBJ2-1; D not certain. Germline assignment: CDR1 LGHNA and CDR2 YSLEER. The CDR3 sequence is 14 residues long. Trimming took off 0 bases at V and 5 bases at J, with 8 bases between the two ends. CDR3 region: CASSQDRPDNEQFF. The CDR3 nucleotides read TGCGCCAGCAGCCAAGATAGGCCGGACAATGAGCAGTTCTTC.

The chain joins TRBV4-1 to TRBJ2-7; 15 bases align to TRBD2. This CDR3 spans 18 amino acids. V was pared by 1 base and J by 3 bases, with 7 bases of the junction left unmatched. Germline CDR1 MGHRA, CDR2 YSYEKL. The CDR3 nucleotides are TGCGCCAGCAGCCAAGCTGGTGCGGGACTAGCGGGAGGCTACGAGCAGTACTTC. This gives the protein CASSQAGAGLAGGYEQYF.

The J gene is TRBJ1-3, the V gene TRBV28, with TRBD1 as a possible D gene (5 bases). The CDR3 has 15 amino acids. Germline CDR1 is MDHEN and CDR2 is SYDVKM. V dropped 6 bases and J dropped 0 bases, with 12 bases sitting between them. CDR3 nucleotide sequence: TGTGCCAGCAGCTCCGACAGCTTCTCTGGAAACACCATATATTTT. Protein: CASSSDSFSGNTIYF.

This clone was observed once. The V and J genes are TRBV10-1 and TRBJ2-7, with 9 bases matching TRBD2. The V and J ends lost 8 bases and 4 bases, in that order; junction bases with no gene match: 12. The CDR3 is made up of 15 amino acids. Looked up from germline, CDR1 is WNHNN and CDR2 is SYGVQD (reference sequence). The chain's CDR3 is CASVNCGRAAYEQYF. DNA for the CDR3: TGCGCCAGCGTGAATTGCGGGAGGGCCGCTTACGAGCAGTACTTC.

The rearrangement joins TRBV27 to TRBJ2-1, with D possibly matching TRBD2 (6 bases). This CDR3 spans 14 amino acids. Trimming removed 7 bases from V and 2 bases from J, with 12 bases in between. The germline gives CDR1 MNHEY, CDR2 SMNVEV (reference sequence). The CDR3 region has the DNA TGTGCCAGCACCCGGGACTCGACCTACAATGAGCAGTTCTTC. It codes for CASTRDSTYNEQFF.

V is TRBV9 and J is TRBJ2-7, with 8 nucleotides matching TRBD2. CDR3 length equals 16 residues. Trimming at V came to 0 bases and at J to 2 bases, leaving 7 bases not matched to a gene. CDR1 and CDR2 from the germline V gene are SGDLS and YYNGEE. The CDR3 DNA is TGTGCCAGCAGCGTAGGCGCGACTAGCGTGACCTACGAGCAGTACTTC. Protein sequence: CASSVGATSVTYEQYF. Supplemented by reference TRBV9 and TRBJ2-7, the full variable domain reads DSGVTQTPKHLITATGQRVTLRCSPRSGDLSVYWYQQSLDQGLQFLIQYYNGEERAKGNILERFSAQQFPDLHSELNLSSLELGDSALYFCASSVGATSVTYEQYFGPGTRLTVT.

This rearrangement joins TRBV7-9 to TRBJ1-5, with D unclear. Germline assignment: CDR1 SEHNR and CDR2 FQNEAQ (reference sequence). The CDR3 has 12 amino acids. Trimming left V 5 bases short and J 4 bases short, with 6 bases between. DNA for the CDR3: TGTGCCAGCAGCCCAATTAATCAGCCCCAGCATTTT. As protein: CASSPINQPQHF.

The CDR3: CASSQDMVADGYEQYF. CDR3 nucleotides: TGCGCCAGCAGCCAAGACATGGTAGCGGACGGGTACGAGCAGTACTTC. The chain joins TRBV4-3 to TRBJ2-7; D is perhaps TRBD2 (6 bases). V was clipped by 0 bases and J by 4 bases, with 16 bases between them. Germline V gene data show CDR1 as LGHNA and CDR2 as YSLEER. The CDR3 spans 16 residues.

The chain employs TRBV7-6 and TRBJ2-7; no clear D gene. CDR1 SGHVS and CDR2 FNYEAQ come from the germline V gene. The V end was cut by 5 bases, the J end by 3 bases, with 8 bases between. CDR3 length equals 12 residues. The CDR3 DNA sequence: TGTGCCAGCAGCCAGGACGGCTACGAGCAGTACTTC. It specifies CASSQDGYEQYF.

The DNA of the CDR3 is TGTGCCGTCACAGGGGATTATACGCAGTATTTT. Its translation: CAVTGDYTQYF. V gene TRBV6-6 combines with J gene TRBJ2-3, with 7 bases matching TRBD1. V was pared by 11 bases and J by 7 bases, with 6 bases of the junction left unmatched. Germline V gene data show CDR1 as MNHNY and CDR2 as SVGAGI (reference sequence). The CDR3 consists of 11 residues.